This TCR beta chain was identified in a study of radiotherapy plus CTLA-4 blockade in lung cancer. Repertoires were generated with immunoSEQ multiplex PCR, while TCRdb's copy carries only in-frame clones and drops some. Here the sample spans more than 75,000 clones, around nine tenths being singletons. The CDR3 has 16 residues. Germline CDR1 and CDR2: SGDLS and YYNGEE. Trimming removed 3 bases at V and 2 bases at J, with 17 bases between. The chain joins TRBV9 to TRBJ1-1, with D perhaps matching TRBD1 (5 bases). This material consisted of peripheral blood, taken from a patient treated with radiotherapy plus ipilimumab. The receptor comes from a human donor with non-small cell lung cancer who had stable disease on radiotherapy plus ipilimumab. CDR3 amino acids: CASSGQSGAVNTEAFF. The CDR3 region has the DNA TGTGCCAGCAGCGGCCAATCCGGGGCAGTCAACACTGAAGCTTTCTTT.